A few counts support the clone carrying this TCR beta chain. Its antigen is undetermined. These data originate in a study of regulatory T cells in long-lasting Graves disease. Whole-study findings and limits: Lower TCR diversity characterized persistent Graves' patients relative to newly diagnosed patients. It was possible that the small sample size reduced accuracy. Study was limited to peripheral blood, excluding thyroid tissue.

According to the study, TCR beta libraries were built with iRepertoire HTBI primers and CDR3-region Arm-PCR. TCRdb re-analysed the multiplex PCR reads in MiXCR, keeping a single row per CDR3 protein. Of 400,000 to 600,000 distinct CDR3 sequences listed, 20% to 25% are singletons. The CDR3 has 14 amino acids. Between the trimmed V and J ends, which lost 0 bases and 2 bases, there was a span of 8 bases. Per the germline V gene, CDR1 is SGHRS and CDR2 is YFSETQ. The time point here: persistent/refractory GD, antithyroid drugs over 5 years with positive TRAb. PBMCs provided the RNA from which the TCR library was made.

The chain carries TRBV5-1 and TRBJ1-1; no clear D. The specimen was peripheral blood mononuclear cells (PBMCs), collected when the disease was refractory, from a patient treated with antithyroid drugs. This TCR came from a female donor with Graves disease. The CDR3 DNA reads TGCGCCAGCAGCTTGGGAGTATTTAACACTGAAGCTTTCTTT. Its translation is CASSLGVFNTEAFF.